This T cell receptor (beta chain) was obtained from a study of response to subunit inactivated influenza vaccine. Study-wide points: With each seasonal influenza vaccination, the authors suggested, few new T cells are recruited.

This clonotype has just a few counts. Antigen: not known. TCRdb ran MiXCR on the RT-PCR reads and lists one entry per CDR3 protein. The sample contains about 540,000 distinct CDR3 sequences, around 15% of which appear only once. This CDR3 comprises 15 residues. Per germline, CDR1 SGHTA and CDR2 FQGNSA. Trimming took 3 bases from V and 5 from J, leaving 13 bases between them. The V and J genes are TRBV7-2 and TRBJ2-2; D remains unclear. The material was PBMCs from blood, obtained 11 to 12 days after vaccination. This TCR was sampled from a man aged 50 or older who received an inactivated influenza vaccine. In DNA form, the CDR3 reads TGTGCCAGCAGCTTCCGGGTCCTAGGGACCGGGGAGCTGTTTTTT. Residues: CASSFRVLGTGELFF. Filled out from reference TRBV7-2 and TRBJ2-2, the complete variable domain reads GAGVSQSPSNKVTEKGKDVELRCDPISGHTALYWYRQSLGQGLEFLIYFQGNSAPDKSGLPSDRFSAERTGGSVSTLTIQRTQQEDSAVYLCASSFRVLGTGELFFGEGSRLTVL.